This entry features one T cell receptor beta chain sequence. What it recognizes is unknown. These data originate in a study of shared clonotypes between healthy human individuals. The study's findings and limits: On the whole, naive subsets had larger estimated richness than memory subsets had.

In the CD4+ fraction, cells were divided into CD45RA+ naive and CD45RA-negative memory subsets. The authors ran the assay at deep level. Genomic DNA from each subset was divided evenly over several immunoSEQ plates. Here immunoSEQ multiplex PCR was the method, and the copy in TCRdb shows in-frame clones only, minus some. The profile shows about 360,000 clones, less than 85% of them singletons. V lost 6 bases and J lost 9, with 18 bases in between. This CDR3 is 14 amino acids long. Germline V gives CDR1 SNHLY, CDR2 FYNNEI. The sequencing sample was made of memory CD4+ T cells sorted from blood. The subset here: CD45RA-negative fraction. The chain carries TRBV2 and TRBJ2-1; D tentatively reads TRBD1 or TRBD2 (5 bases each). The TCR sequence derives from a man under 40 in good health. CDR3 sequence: CASSWDGPSGEQFF. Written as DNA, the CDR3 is TGTGCCAGCAGCTGGGACGGTCCGTCGGGTGAGCAGTTCTTC. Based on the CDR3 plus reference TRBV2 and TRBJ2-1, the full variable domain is EPEVTQTPSHQVTQMGQEVILRCVPISNHLYFYWYRQILGQKVEFLVSFYNNEISEKSEIFDDQFSVERPDGSNFTLKIRSTKLEDSAMYFCASSWDGPSGEQFFGPGTRLTVL.